This T cell receptor (beta chain) emerged from a study of shared clonotypes between healthy human individuals. In the study overall: Each donor contributed plates that comprised three CD4 naive, three CD4 memory, two CD8 naive and one CD8 memory.

V lost 5 bases and J 6 bases, leaving 14 bases between the germline ends. The CDR3 is made up of 14 amino acids. Germline V gene data show CDR1 as MNHNS and CDR2 as SASEGT. Participating donors were healthy, HIV-negative adults free of recent acute infections or vaccinations. Details on this clone: Its antigen is not identified.

Only in-frame clones appear in the TCRdb table, and some are missing; sequencing was by immunoSEQ multiplex PCR. The sample lists 2.3 million or so clones, approximately 95% occurring once. General observations from the study: Rarefaction showed that sequencing of sorted subsets was incomplete (despite large depth).

This TCR was sampled from a man aged 18 to 29 in good health. Some clones in this sample may be carry-over from other donors' samples. The gene calls are TRBV6-1 and TRBJ2-1; no reliable D call. The source material was naive CD4+ T cells from PBMCs. Subset: CD45RA+ positively selected. This CDR3 is CASSTPKDVNEQFF. The CDR3 nucleotides are TGTGCCAGCAGTACACCAAAGGACGTCAATGAGCAGTTCTTC.